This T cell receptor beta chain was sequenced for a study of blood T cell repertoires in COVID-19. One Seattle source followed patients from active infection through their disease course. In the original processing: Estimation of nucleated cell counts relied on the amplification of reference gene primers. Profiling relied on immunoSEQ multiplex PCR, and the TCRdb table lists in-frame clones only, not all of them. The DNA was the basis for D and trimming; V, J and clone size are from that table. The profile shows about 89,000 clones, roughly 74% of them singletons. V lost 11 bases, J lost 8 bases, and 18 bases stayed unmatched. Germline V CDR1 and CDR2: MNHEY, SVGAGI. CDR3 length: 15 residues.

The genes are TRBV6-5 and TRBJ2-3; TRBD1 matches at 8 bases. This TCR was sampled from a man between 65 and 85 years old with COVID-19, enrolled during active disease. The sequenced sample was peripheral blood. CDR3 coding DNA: TGTGCCTCATACCCCGGACAGGGCCTGGCGCGTACGCAGTATTTT. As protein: CASYPGQGLARTQYF.